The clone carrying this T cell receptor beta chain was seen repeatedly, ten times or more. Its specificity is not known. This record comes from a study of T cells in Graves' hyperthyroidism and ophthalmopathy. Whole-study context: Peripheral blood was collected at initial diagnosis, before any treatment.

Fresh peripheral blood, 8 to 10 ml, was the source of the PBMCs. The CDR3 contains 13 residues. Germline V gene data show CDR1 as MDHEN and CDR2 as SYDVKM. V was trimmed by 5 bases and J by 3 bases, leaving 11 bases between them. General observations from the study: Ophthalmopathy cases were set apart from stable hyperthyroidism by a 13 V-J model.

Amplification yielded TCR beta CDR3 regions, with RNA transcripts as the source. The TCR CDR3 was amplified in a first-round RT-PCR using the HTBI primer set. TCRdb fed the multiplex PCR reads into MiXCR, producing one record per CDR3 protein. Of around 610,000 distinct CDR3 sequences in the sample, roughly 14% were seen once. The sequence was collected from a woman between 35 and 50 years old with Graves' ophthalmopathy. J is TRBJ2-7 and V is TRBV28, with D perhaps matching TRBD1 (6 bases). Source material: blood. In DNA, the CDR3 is TGTGCCAGCAGTCTGGGACACGTCTACGAGCAGTACTTC. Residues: CASSLGHVYEQYF.